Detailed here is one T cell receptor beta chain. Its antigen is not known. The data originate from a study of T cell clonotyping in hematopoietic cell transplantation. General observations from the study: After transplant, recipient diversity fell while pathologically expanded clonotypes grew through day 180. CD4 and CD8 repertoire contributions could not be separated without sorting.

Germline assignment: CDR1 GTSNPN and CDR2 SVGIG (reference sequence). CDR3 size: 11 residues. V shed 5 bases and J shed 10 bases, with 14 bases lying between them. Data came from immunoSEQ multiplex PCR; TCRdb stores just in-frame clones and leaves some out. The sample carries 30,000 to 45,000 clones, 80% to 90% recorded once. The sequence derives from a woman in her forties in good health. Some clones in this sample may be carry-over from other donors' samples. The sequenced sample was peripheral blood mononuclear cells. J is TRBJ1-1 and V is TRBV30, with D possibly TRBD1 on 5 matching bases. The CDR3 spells CAWGITGGAFF. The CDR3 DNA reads TGTGCCTGGGGTATTACAGGCGGAGCTTTCTTT.